The clone carrying this T cell receptor (beta chain) was seen at least ten times. Its antigen is unidentified. Axillary draining lymph nodes of breast cancer patients supplied the node samples. These data belong to a study of breast tumors, draining lymph nodes, adjacent tissues. Points from the study as a whole: Most tumor T cells seemingly derive from lymph node, then expand in tumor. That most tumor T cells come from lymph nodes remained unproven. Compared with basal-like, luminal-like tumors shared significantly more repertoire with nontumor tissue. Tumors had less TCR diversity than lymph nodes, more than nontumor tissue.

Trimming took off 5 bases at V and 3 bases at J, with 18 bases between the two ends. The CDR3 is 15 residues long. The germline gives CDR1 SGDLS, CDR2 YYNGEE. TCRdb reprocessed the multiplex PCR reads with MiXCR, giving one entry per CDR3 protein. Among about 230,000 distinct CDR3 sequences listed, about 32% were seen once. The chain employs TRBV9 and TRBJ2-7, with D perhaps matching TRBD1 (6 bases). This receptor was taken from a female donor with breast cancer. Some clones in this sample may be carry-over from other donors' samples. The sample comprised axillary lymph node tissue. The CDR3 spells CASSRARGWGYEQYF. CDR3 nucleotide sequence: TGTGCCAGCAGTCGAGCCAGGGGTTGGGGCTACGAGCAGTACTTC.